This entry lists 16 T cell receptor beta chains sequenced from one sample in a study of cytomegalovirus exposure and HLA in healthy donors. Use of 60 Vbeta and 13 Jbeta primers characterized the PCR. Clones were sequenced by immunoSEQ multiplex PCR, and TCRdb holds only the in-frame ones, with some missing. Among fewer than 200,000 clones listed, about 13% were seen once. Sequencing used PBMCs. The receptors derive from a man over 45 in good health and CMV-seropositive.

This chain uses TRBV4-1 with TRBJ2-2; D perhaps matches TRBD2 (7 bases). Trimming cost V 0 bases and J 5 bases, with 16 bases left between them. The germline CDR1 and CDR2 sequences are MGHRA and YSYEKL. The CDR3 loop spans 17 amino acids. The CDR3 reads CASSQDRAGAQTGELFF. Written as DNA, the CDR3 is TGCGCCAGCAGCCAAGATAGGGCGGGGGCCCAGACCGGGGAGCTGTTTTTT.

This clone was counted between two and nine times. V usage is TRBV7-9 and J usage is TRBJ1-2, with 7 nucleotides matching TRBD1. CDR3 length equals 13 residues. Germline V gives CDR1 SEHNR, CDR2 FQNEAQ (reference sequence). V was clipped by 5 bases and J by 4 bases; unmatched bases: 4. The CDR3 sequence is CASSPSGGYGYTF. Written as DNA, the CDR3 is TGTGCCAGCAGCCCCTCAGGGGGCTATGGCTACACCTTC.

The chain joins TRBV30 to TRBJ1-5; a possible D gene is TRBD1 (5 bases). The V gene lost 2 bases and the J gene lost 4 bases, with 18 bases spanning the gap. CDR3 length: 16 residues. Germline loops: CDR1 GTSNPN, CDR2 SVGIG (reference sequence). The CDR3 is CAWSTIQGPGNQPQHF. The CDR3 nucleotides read TGTGCCTGGAGTACGATCCAGGGCCCCGGGAATCAGCCCCAGCATTTT.

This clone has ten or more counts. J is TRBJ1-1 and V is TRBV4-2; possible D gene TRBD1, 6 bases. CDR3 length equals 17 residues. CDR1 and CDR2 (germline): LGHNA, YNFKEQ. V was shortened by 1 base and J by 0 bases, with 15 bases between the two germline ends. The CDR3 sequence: CASSQGQTGLLNTEAFF. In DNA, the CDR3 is TGTGCCAGCAGCCAAGGTCAAACAGGGCTTTTGAACACTGAAGCTTTCTTT.

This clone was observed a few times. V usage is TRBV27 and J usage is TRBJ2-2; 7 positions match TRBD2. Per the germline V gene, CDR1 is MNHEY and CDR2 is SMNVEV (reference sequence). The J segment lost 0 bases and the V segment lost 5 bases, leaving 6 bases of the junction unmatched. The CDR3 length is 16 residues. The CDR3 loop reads CASSPRLASNTGELFF. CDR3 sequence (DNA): TGTGCCAGCAGTCCACGACTAGCTTCGAACACCGGGGAGCTGTTTTTT.

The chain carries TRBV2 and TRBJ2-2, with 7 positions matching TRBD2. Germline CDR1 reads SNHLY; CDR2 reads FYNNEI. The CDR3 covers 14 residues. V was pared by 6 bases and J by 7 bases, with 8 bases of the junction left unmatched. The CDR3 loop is CASRRLAAGGELFF. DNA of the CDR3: TGTGCCAGCAGAAGGCTAGCGGCGGGCGGGGAGCTGTTTTTT.

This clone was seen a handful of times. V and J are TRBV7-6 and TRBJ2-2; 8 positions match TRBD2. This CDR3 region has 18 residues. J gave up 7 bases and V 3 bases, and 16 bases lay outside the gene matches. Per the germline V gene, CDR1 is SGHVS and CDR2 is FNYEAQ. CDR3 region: CASSFWDTGGPLHGELFF. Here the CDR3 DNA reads TGTGCCAGCAGCTTTTGGGACACGGGGGGGCCGCTTCACGGGGAGCTGTTTTTT.

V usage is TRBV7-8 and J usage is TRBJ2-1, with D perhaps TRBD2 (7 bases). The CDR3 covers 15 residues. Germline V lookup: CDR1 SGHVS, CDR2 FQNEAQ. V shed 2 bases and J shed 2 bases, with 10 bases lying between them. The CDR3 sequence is CASSLRGAPYNEQFF. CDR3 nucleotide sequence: TGTGCCAGCAGCTTACGGGGGGCTCCCTACAATGAGCAGTTCTTC.

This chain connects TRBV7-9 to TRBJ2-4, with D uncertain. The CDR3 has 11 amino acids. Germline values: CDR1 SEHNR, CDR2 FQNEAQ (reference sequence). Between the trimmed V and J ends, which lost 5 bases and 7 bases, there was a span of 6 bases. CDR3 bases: TGTGCCAGCAGCCCAGGCAACATTCAGTACTTC. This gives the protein CASSPGNIQYF.

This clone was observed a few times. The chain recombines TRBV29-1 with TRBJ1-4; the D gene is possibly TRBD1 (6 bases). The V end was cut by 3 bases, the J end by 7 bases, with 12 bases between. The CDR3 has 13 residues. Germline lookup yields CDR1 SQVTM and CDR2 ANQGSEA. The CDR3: CSVEAGASEKLFF. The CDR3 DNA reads TGCAGCGTTGAGGCAGGGGCTAGTGAAAAACTGTTTTTT.

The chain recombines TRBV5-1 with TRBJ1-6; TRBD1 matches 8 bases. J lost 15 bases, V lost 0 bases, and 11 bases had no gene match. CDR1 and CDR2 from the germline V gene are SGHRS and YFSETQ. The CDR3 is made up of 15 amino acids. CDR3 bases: TGCGCCAGCAGCTTGGTAGGACAGGGAGGATTGCGCCTCCACTTT. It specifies CASSLVGQGGLRLHF. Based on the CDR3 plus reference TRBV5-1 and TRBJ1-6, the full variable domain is KAGVTQTPRYLIKTRGQQVTLSCSPISGHRSVSWYQQTPGQGLQFLFEYFSETQRNKGNFPGRFSGRQFSNSRSEMNVSTLELGDSALYLCASSLVGQGGLRLHFGNGTRLTVT.

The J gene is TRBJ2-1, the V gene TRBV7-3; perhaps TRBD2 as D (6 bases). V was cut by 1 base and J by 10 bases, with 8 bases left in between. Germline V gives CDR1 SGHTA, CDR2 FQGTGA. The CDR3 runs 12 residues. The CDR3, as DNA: TGTGCCAGCAGCTTAATGGGAGGCGAGCAGTTCTTC. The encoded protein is CASSLMGGEQFF.

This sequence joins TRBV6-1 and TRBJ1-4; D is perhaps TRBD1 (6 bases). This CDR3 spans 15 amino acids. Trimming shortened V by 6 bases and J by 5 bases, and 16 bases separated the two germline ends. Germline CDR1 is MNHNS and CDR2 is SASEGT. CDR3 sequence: CASSAQGVRNEKLFF. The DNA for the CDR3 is TGTGCCAGCAGCGCACAGGGAGTTAGAAATGAAAAACTGTTTTTT.

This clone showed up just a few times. CDR3 amino acids: CASSPTDRADEQYF. DNA for the CDR3: TGCGCCAGCAGCCCAACCGACAGGGCCGACGAGCAGTACTTC. The V gene is TRBV5-1, the J gene TRBJ2-7, with TRBD1 identical over 7 bases. Germline-derived CDR1 and CDR2 are SGHRS and YFSETQ. The V and J ends lost 4 bases and 5 bases, in that order; junction bases with no gene match: 9. The CDR3 runs to 14 residues.

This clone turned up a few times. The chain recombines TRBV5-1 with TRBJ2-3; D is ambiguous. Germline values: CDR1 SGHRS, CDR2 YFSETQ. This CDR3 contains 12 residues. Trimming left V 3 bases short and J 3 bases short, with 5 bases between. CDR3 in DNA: TGCGCCAGCAGCTCCGGTACAGATACGCAGTATTTT. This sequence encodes CASSSGTDTQYF.

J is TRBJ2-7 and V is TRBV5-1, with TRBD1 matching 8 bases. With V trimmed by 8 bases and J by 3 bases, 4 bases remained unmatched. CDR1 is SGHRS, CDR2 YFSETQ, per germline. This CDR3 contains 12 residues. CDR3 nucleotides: TGCGCCAGTAGACAGGGGATCTACGAGCAGTACTTC. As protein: CASRQGIYEQYF.